This T cell receptor beta chain appears in the sequencing data of a study of T cells in Graves' hyperthyroidism and ophthalmopathy. Using RNA transcripts as the source, TCR beta CDR3 regions were amplified. A first-round RT-PCR of the TCR CDR3 used the HTBI primer set. TCRdb re-analysed the multiplex PCR reads in MiXCR, keeping a single row per CDR3 protein. The table shows roughly 500,000 distinct CDR3 sequences, with 40% to 50% occurring only once. CDR1 and CDR2 from the germline V gene are SGHTA and FQGTGA. Trimming took off 2 bases at V and 2 bases at J, with 12 bases between the two ends. The CDR3 covers 16 residues.

The chain recombines TRBV7-3 with TRBJ1-4; D is undetermined. The source material was peripheral blood or thyroid tissue (not recorded which). The TCR originated in an adult woman with Graves' disease, either hyperthyroidism or ophthalmopathy (not recorded which). For the CDR3, the DNA is TGTGCCAGCAGCTTAGCTGCGGGAGGGACTAATGAAAAACTGTTTTTT. Translated, it gives CASSLAAGGTNEKLFF. Together with reference TRBV7-3 and TRBJ1-4, the CDR3 gives the full variable domain: GAGVSQTPSNKVTEKGKYVELRCDPISGHTALYWYRQSLGQGPEFLIYFQGTGAADDSGLPNDRFFAVRPEGSVSTLKIQRTERGDSAVYLCASSLAAGGTNEKLFFGSGTQLSVL.